The rows below give T cell receptor beta chains drawn from one sample of a study of cytomegalovirus exposure and HLA in healthy donors. Only in-frame clones appear in the TCRdb table, and some are missing; sequencing was by immunoSEQ multiplex PCR. The table records 150,000 to 200,000 clones, around 80% of them present only once. The source material was PBMCs. These receptors originate from a male donor in good health and CMV-seropositive. Each CDR3 is given with its conserved first and last residue. D genes are given only for firm matches. Expanded clones are given a class, and other clones once, few, many or no size at all.

cdr3_nt cdr3_aa j_call clone_size v_call d_call
TGTGCCAGCAGCCAAGACCCATCTAGCGGGAGGACCGGGGAGCTGTTTTTT CASSQDPSSGRTGELFF TRBJ2-2 - TRBV4-2 TRBD2
TGTTCCAGCAGCTTAAAAAGAGGACAGGGACGCTACGAGCAGTACTTC CSSSLKRGQGRYEQYF TRBJ2-7 - TRBV7-9 TRBD1
TGTGCCAGCAGCCAGGACAGGGACTATGGCTACACCTTC CASSQDRDYGYTF TRBJ1-2 - TRBV11-2 TRBD1
TGTGCCAGCAGGCCGGGACAGGGTTCGGGCGAGCAGTACTTC CASRPGQGSGEQYF TRBJ2-7 - TRBV27 TRBD1
TGTGCCAGCAGCGTAGGACAGGCGACTCAAGAGACCCAGTACTTC CASSVGQATQETQYF TRBJ2-5 once TRBV9 -
TGTGCCAGTAGTATTTCAGGGTCAGATACGCAGTATTTT CASSISGSDTQYF TRBJ2-3 - TRBV19 -
TGTGCCAGCACAAAAGAAGCCCTTCTAAATAGCAATCAGCCCCAGCATTTT CASTKEALLNSNQPQHF TRBJ1-5 - TRBV7-8 -
TGTGCCAGCACCTTTGGGGCGCTAGAGGAGCAGTTCTTC CASTFGALEEQFF TRBJ2-1 - TRBV7-9 -
TGTGCCACCAGCAGTGGCAGGGTGGTGGGGGGCACTGAAGCTTTCTTT CATSSGRVVGGTEAFF TRBJ1-1 - TRBV15 -
TGTGCCAGCAGGGGGCAGGGGGCAAACCCCCTCCACTTT CASRGQGANPLHF TRBJ1-6 - TRBV13 TRBD1
TGTGCCAGCAGTCCCACCGGGACAGGGAATGAGCAGTTCTTC CASSPTGTGNEQFF TRBJ2-1 - TRBV27 TRBD1
TGTGCCAGCAGCGTAGATACAGGCCGCGGAGCTTTCTTT CASSVDTGRGAFF TRBJ1-1 - TRBV9 -
TGTGCCATCAGCCCGAAGGCGTCGCGAGCAACAGGGGAGTCTGAAGCTTTCTTT CAISPKASRATGESEAFF TRBJ1-1 - TRBV10-3 TRBD1
TGTGCCAGCAGTTCCACTAGCAATGAGCAGTTCTTC CASSSTSNEQFF TRBJ2-1 - TRBV27 -
TGTGCCGCAACGAGCACGGGAAATTCACCCCTCCACTTT CAATSTGNSPLHF TRBJ1-6 - TRBV28 -
TGTGCCAGCAGTTACAAGGCTAGCGGACGGGACGAGCAGTACTTC CASSYKASGRDEQYF TRBJ2-7 - TRBV6-5 TRBD2
TGTGCCAGCAGTCTCCGGGACAGGGGAATAGCGGGAGGGAATGAGCAGTTCTTC CASSLRDRGIAGGNEQFF TRBJ2-1 - TRBV27 -
TGCGCCAGCAGCCAAGGGAGACAGGGATTTAATTCACCCCTCCACTTT CASSQGRQGFNSPLHF TRBJ1-6 - TRBV4-3 TRBD1
TGTGCCAGCAGCGTAGCCAGGGGGCCCGAGACCCAGTACTTC CASSVARGPETQYF TRBJ2-5 few TRBV9 TRBD1
TGTGCCAGCAGCCTTAGCGGGAGAACCGACGAGCAGTACTTC CASSLSGRTDEQYF TRBJ2-7 - TRBV6-5 TRBD2
TGTGCCTGGGCCGGGGGGGGTCGCACTGAAGCTTTCTTT CAWAGGGRTEAFF TRBJ1-1 - TRBV30 -
TGTGCCAGTAGTATGCCGGGACAGGGGGCGAGGCAGCCCCAGCATTTT CASSMPGQGARQPQHF TRBJ1-5 - TRBV19 TRBD1
TGCGCCAGCAGCCAAGAATGGCGGGGAGGTTCTTACGAGCAGTACTTC CASSQEWRGGSYEQYF TRBJ2-7 - TRBV4-3 -
TGTGCCAGCTCACCCCGGGGGGCCGAACGGTACTTTGGAAACACCATATATTTT CASSPRGAERYFGNTIYF TRBJ1-3 - TRBV18 -
TGTGCCATCTCCCCGGGACACCAGTTACCGGGGGAGCTGTTTTTT CAISPGHQLPGELFF TRBJ2-2 - TRBV10-3 -